Listed below are T cell receptor beta chains from one sample, sequenced in a study of T cells in localized non-small cell lung cancer. Using immunoSEQ multiplex PCR, the repertoire was profiled, and TCRdb retains in-frame clones only, with some absent. The profile shows 40,000 to 55,000 clones, 80% of them singletons. The sequencing used PBMCs, collected before any cancer treatment. The receptor set was obtained from a woman aged 35-75 years with stage II lung adenocarcinoma. The CDR3 runs from the conserved cysteine through the conserved F or W. D genes are given only for firm matches. Some rows mark clone size as missing; the rest say once, few, many or name a class of expanded clone.

abundance	d_gene	v_gene	j_gene	CDR3aa	CDR3nt
-	-	TRBV6-5	TRBJ2-3	CASSYSPGYSTDTQYF	TGTGCCAGCAGTTACAGCCCGGGGTACAGCACAGATACGCAGTATTTT
-	-	TRBV27	TRBJ1-6	CASSVRGANSYNSPLHF	TGTGCCAGCAGCGTTAGGGGGGCGAACTCCTATAATTCACCCCTCCACTTT
-	TRBD1	TRBV15	TRBJ1-2	CATSRGRDRDYGYTF	TGTGCCACCAGCAGAGGCCGGGACAGGGACTATGGCTACACCTTC
-	-	TRBV7-2	TRBJ2-7	CASSLMAGALYEQYF	TGTGCCAGCAGCTTGATGGCAGGGGCTCTCTACGAGCAGTACTTC
once	-	TRBV11-3	TRBJ1-6	CASHLGARNSPLHF	TGTGCCAGCCACTTGGGGGCTAGGAATTCACCCCTCCACTTT
-	TRBD1	TRBV28	TRBJ2-1	CASSFTDRVRNEQFF	TGTGCCAGCAGTTTCACCGACAGGGTACGCAATGAGCAGTTCTTC
-	TRBD2	TRBV5-5	TRBJ2-3	CASSYPGLGGSDTQYF	TGTGCCAGCAGCTATCCGGGACTAGGGGGTTCGGATACGCAGTATTTT
once	TRBD1	TRBV4-1	TRBJ2-7	CASSQVDRGSEQYF	TGCGCCAGCAGCCAAGTGGACAGGGGGAGCGAGCAGTACTTC
few	-	TRBV30	TRBJ2-1	CACKVRGGATEQFF	TGTGCCTGTAAGGTTAGGGGGGGTGCAACTGAGCAGTTCTTC
-	-	TRBV4-1	TRBJ2-5	CASSQDQETQYF	TGCGCCAGCAGCCAAGATCAAGAGACCCAGTACTTC
-	-	TRBV18	TRBJ2-1	CASSPGTDPSINEQFF	TGTGCCAGCTCACCCGGGACGGATCCTTCTATCAATGAGCAGTTCTTC
-	-	TRBV7-9	TRBJ1-3	CASSPGDGNTIYF	TGTGCCAGCAGTCCGGGGGATGGAAACACCATATATTTT
-	-	TRBV6-6	TRBJ2-5	CASSYVGNTEETQYF	TGTGCCAGCAGTTACGTTGGGAATACTGAAGAGACCCAGTACTTC
-	-	TRBV7-9	TRBJ1-5	CASSFGQSNQPQHF	TGTGCCAGCAGCTTCGGACAGAGCAATCAGCCCCAGCATTTT
-	-	TRBV14	TRBJ1-1	CASSPPGMNTEAFF	TGTGCCAGCAGCCCCCCGGGTATGAACACTGAAGCTTTCTTT
-	-	TRBV5-6	TRBJ2-7	CASSWIGAVSSYEQYF	TGTGCCAGCAGCTGGATAGGGGCCGTCAGCTCCTACGAGCAGTACTTC
few	-	TRBV18	TRBJ1-1	CASSKLGDTEAFF	TGTGCCAGCTCAAAACTGGGGGACACTGAAGCTTTCTTT
-	TRBD1	TRBV30	TRBJ2-6	CAWSVLGGRTGHRVLTF	TGTGCCTGGAGTGTACTGGGGGGAAGGACAGGGCATCGCGTCCTGACTTTC
few	TRBD1	TRBV4-3	TRBJ2-7	CASSQDRGDRAPYEQYF	TGCGCCAGCAGCCAAGATCGGGGGGACAGGGCCCCCTACGAGCAGTACTTC
once	TRBD1	TRBV4-1	TRBJ1-3	CASSQDDRGGNTIYF	TGCGCCAGCAGCCAAGATGACAGGGGAGGAAACACCATATATTTT
few	-	TRBV5-1	TRBJ2-1	CASSLRRSSYNEQFF	TGCGCCAGCAGCTTGAGGAGGAGCTCCTACAATGAGCAGTTCTTC
-	TRBD1	TRBV27	TRBJ1-2	CASRVSEGQFYGYTF	TGTGCCAGCAGAGTTTCCGAGGGACAGTTCTATGGCTACACCTTC
-	-	TRBV27	TRBJ1-2	CASRPTGKGNYGYTF	TGTGCCAGCAGGCCTACAGGGAAGGGCAACTATGGCTACACCTTC
-	-	TRBV6-6	TRBJ1-1	CASTQQGYTEAFF	TGTGCCAGCACCCAACAGGGTTACACTGAAGCTTTCTTT
-	-	TRBV28	TRBJ1-2	CASSLSLRGYTF	TGTGCCAGCAGTTTATCCCTACGTGGCTACACCTTC